These 29 T cell receptor beta chains were sequenced from one sample in a study of CD8 T cells in Susac syndrome. Random hexamers were used to reverse transcribe roughly 0.5 to 1 ug of RNA. MiXCR, run by TCRdb on the immunoSEQ multiplex PCR reads, gives a single entry per CDR3 protein. The table shows 130,000 or so distinct CDR3 sequences, with around 94% occurring only once. The sample consisted of CD4+ T cells from PBMCs. The receptors shown here come from a human donor in good health.

This rearrangement joins TRBV28 to TRBJ1-2; D is perhaps TRBD1 (6 bases). The CDR3 consists of 16 residues. Germline lookup yields CDR1 MDHEN and CDR2 SYDVKM. Trimming removed 5 bases from V and 0 bases from J, with 16 bases in between. The CDR3 reads CASSPGATATNYGYTF. The DNA of the CDR3 is TGTGCCAGCAGTCCGGGGGCTACCGCAACTAACTATGGCTACACCTTC.

The genes are TRBV7-9 and TRBJ2-5, with D possibly matching TRBD2 (6 bases). Trimming removed 5 bases from V and 1 base from J, with 11 bases in between. The CDR3 is made up of 14 amino acids. Germline CDR1 reads SEHNR; CDR2 reads FQNEAQ (reference sequence). As DNA, the CDR3 is TGTGCCAGCAGCCCTCTAGCGTTCCAAGAGACCCAGTACTTC. It yields the protein CASSPLAFQETQYF. Based on the CDR3 plus reference TRBV7-9 and TRBJ2-5, the full variable domain is DTGVSQNPRHKITKRGQNVTFRCDPISEHNRLYWYRQTLGQGPEFLTYFQNEAQLEKSRLLSDRFSAERPKGSFSTLEIQRTEQGDSAMYLCASSPLAFQETQYFGPGTRLLVL.

The chain links TRBV27 to TRBJ2-5; possible D gene TRBD1, 6 bases. Germline CDR1 is MNHEY and CDR2 is SMNVEV (reference sequence). The CDR3 is made up of 13 amino acids. The V end was cut by 6 bases, the J end by 5 bases, with 13 bases between. The CDR3 DNA follows: TGTGCCAGCAGAAATACAGGGTACGAGACCCAGTACTTC. Protein sequence: CASRNTGYETQYF.

The V call is TRBV28, the J call TRBJ2-4; D ambiguous. The CDR3 is made up of 18 amino acids. V was shortened by 3 bases and J by 7 bases, with 25 bases between the two germline ends. Germline V gene sequence: CDR1 MDHEN, CDR2 SYDVKM. Here the CDR3 DNA reads TGTGCCAGCAGTTTCCCTATTTCGTTGGGTTCGGAGAAGAACATTCAGTACTTC. It codes for CASSFPISLGSEKNIQYF.

This clonotype has just a few counts. The V and J genes are TRBV7-2 and TRBJ2-3, with D maybe TRBD1 (5 bases). Germline V lookup: CDR1 SGHTA, CDR2 FQGNSA. V gave up 6 bases and J gave up 0 bases, with 10 bases separating them. The CDR3 spans 14 residues. CDR3 residues: CASSLRQSTDTQYF. The CDR3 nucleotides are TGTGCCAGCAGTCTCAGACAGAGCACAGATACGCAGTATTTT.

The gene calls are TRBV19 and TRBJ2-1; D unresolved. CDR1 and CDR2 (germline): LNHDA, SQIVND (reference sequence). This CDR3 comprises 15 residues. The V gene lost 3 bases and the J gene lost 0 bases, with 9 bases spanning the gap. CDR3 in amino acids: CASSMGLGSYNEQFF. Here the CDR3 DNA reads TGTGCCAGTAGTATGGGCCTTGGCTCCTACAATGAGCAGTTCTTC. The entire variable domain, with the rest obtained from reference TRBV19 and TRBJ2-1, is as follows: DGGITQSPKYLFRKEGQNVTLSCEQNLNHDAMYWYRQDPGQGLRLIYYSQIVNDFQKGDIAEGYSVSREKKESFPLTVTSAQKNPTAFYLCASSMGLGSYNEQFFGPGTRLTVL.

The chain recombines TRBV4-2 with TRBJ2-7; 7 nucleotides agree with TRBD2. There are 17 residues in the CDR3. The junction had 11 bases not matched to a gene; V was cut back by 0 bases and J by 3 bases. Germline-derived CDR1 and CDR2 are LGHNA and YNFKEQ. CDR3 sequence: CASSQDGWGLPRYEQYF. Written as DNA, the CDR3 is TGTGCCAGCAGCCAAGACGGGTGGGGACTACCTCGCTACGAGCAGTACTTC.

The rearrangement links TRBV18 to TRBJ1-1; D is undetermined. Germline CDR1 and CDR2: KGHSH and LQKENI. V lost 6 bases to trimming and J lost 0 bases, with 11 bases between them. CDR3 length: 14 amino acids. The CDR3, as DNA: TGTGCCAGCTCGGGGTTACAGCTGAACACTGAAGCTTTCTTT. Encoded protein: CASSGLQLNTEAFF. The full variable domain, rest sourced from reference TRBV18 and TRBJ1-1, is NAGVMQNPRHLVRRRGQEARLRCSPMKGHSHVYWYRQLPEEGLKFMVYLQKENIIDESGMPKERFSAEFPKEGPSILRIQQVVRGDSAAYFCASSGLQLNTEAFFGQGTRLTVV.

The chain combines TRBV28 with TRBJ2-5; D possibly corresponds to TRBD1 (6 bases). Between the trimmed V and J ends, which lost 4 bases and 1 base, there was a span of 10 bases. This CDR3 spans 14 amino acids. The germline gives CDR1 MDHEN, CDR2 SYDVKM. The CDR3 DNA follows: TGTGCCAGCAGTTCCGGACAGTTCCAAGAGACCCAGTACTTC. Translation: CASSSGQFQETQYF.

This clonotype came up once. This chain links TRBV15 with TRBJ2-1, with 8 bases matching TRBD2. J was trimmed by 7 bases and V by 7 bases; bases with no gene match: 15. The CDR3 spans 16 residues. Germline values: CDR1 LNHNV, CDR2 YYDKDF (reference sequence). CDR3 bases: TGTGCCACCACCAGGCGATCCGGGACTAGTTTTAATGAGCAGTTCTTC. This sequence encodes CATTRRSGTSFNEQFF.

The chain uses TRBV6-2 or TRBV6-3 and TRBJ2-7; TRBD1 agrees at 7 bases. J lost 2 bases, V lost 6 bases, and 7 bases had no gene match. Germline CDR1 MNHEY, CDR2 SVGEGT. CDR3 length: 14 residues. In DNA, the CDR3 is TGTGCCAGCAGGACCCGGGACAGACCCTACGAGCAGTACTTC. It specifies CASRTRDRPYEQYF.

The chain couples TRBV3-1 to TRBJ1-6; unclear D gene. Trimming pared 5 bases from V and 6 bases from J, leaving 8 bases between. CDR3 length: 13 residues. Germline lookup yields CDR1 LGHDT and CDR2 YNNKEL (reference sequence). CDR3 amino acids: CASSDLVNSPLHF. The CDR3 nucleotides read TGTGCCAGCAGCGACCTGGTTAATTCACCCCTCCACTTT.

The chain uses TRBV25-1 and TRBJ1-5, with D possibly matching TRBD1 (6 bases). The CDR3 length is 15 residues. Germline V gene sequence: CDR1 MGHDK, CDR2 SYGVNS. V shed 2 bases and J shed 3 bases, with 11 bases lying between them. Here the CDR3 DNA reads TGTGCCAGCAGTGAAGGGGGGGCACCCAATCAGCCCCAGCATTTT. Translated: CASSEGGAPNQPQHF.

V and J are TRBV3-1 and TRBJ1-1; D unclear. This CDR3 is built from 12 residues. Trimming pared 1 base from V and 6 bases from J, leaving 6 bases between. Per the germline V gene, CDR1 is LGHDT and CDR2 is YNNKEL (reference sequence). This CDR3 is CASSQAGPEAFF. As DNA, the CDR3 is TGTGCCAGCAGCCAAGCGGGTCCTGAAGCTTTCTTT.

The chain is built from TRBV27 and TRBJ2-2, with D maybe TRBD2 (5 bases). V was pared by 2 bases and J by 4 bases, with 11 bases between. This CDR3 contains 15 residues. Looked up from germline, CDR1 is MNHEY and CDR2 is SMNVEV (reference sequence). CDR3 nucleotide sequence: TGTGCCAGCAGTTTAAGAGGGAGTAGCACCGGGGAGCTGTTTTTT. It encodes CASSLRGSSTGELFF.

The chain is built from TRBV28 and TRBJ2-5; the D is unclear. V shed 3 bases and J shed 7 bases, with 9 bases lying between them. The CDR3 length is 12 residues. Looked up from germline, CDR1 is MDHEN and CDR2 is SYDVKM. CDR3 protein: CASSFQSRTQYF. CDR3 sequence (DNA): TGTGCCAGCAGTTTCCAGTCCCGGACCCAGTACTTC. The entire variable domain, with the rest obtained from reference TRBV28 and TRBJ2-5, is as follows: DVKVTQSSRYLVKRTGEKVFLECVQDMDHENMFWYRQDPGLGLRLIYFSYDVKMKEKGDIPEGYSVSREKKERFSLILESASTNQTSMYLCASSFQSRTQYFGPGTRLLVL.

This clonotype was seen only a few times. CDR3 sequence: CASSLPSGDQETQYF. The CDR3 DNA reads TGTGCCAGCAGTTTACCGAGCGGGGACCAAGAGACCCAGTACTTC. The rearrangement joins TRBV28 to TRBJ2-5, with 7 bases fitting TRBD2. The V gene's germline CDR1 is MDHEN and CDR2 SYDVKM. V was clipped by 2 bases and J by 0 bases; unmatched bases: 3. The CDR3 runs 15 residues.

The chain is built from TRBV19 and TRBJ2-5, with D tentatively TRBD1 (6 bases). The V and J ends lost 5 bases and 0 bases respectively, with 7 bases between them. CDR1 LNHDA and CDR2 SQIVND come from the germline V gene (reference sequence). This CDR3 has 13 amino acids. In nucleotides, the CDR3 is TGTGCCAGTAGTGGACAGTACCAAGAGACCCAGTACTTC. As protein: CASSGQYQETQYF.

CDR3 DNA: TGCAGCGTGCCCCTAGCGGGAGGGCCTGACGAGCAGTACTTC. As protein: CSVPLAGGPDEQYF. The chain couples TRBV29-1 to TRBJ2-7; TRBD2 aligns across 12 bases. Germline V gene sequence: CDR1 SQVTM, CDR2 ANQGSEA. V was clipped by 6 bases and J by 5 bases; unmatched bases: 8. The CDR3 contains 14 residues.

The chain is built from TRBV7-2 and TRBJ1-2; 7 bases align to TRBD1. The CDR3 has 14 residues. CDR1 is SGHTA and CDR2 is FQGNSA in the germline V gene. Losses at the gene ends were 5 bases for V and 0 bases for J; bases not matched to a gene: 3. CDR3 loop: CASSLDRTNYGYTF. CDR3 nucleotide sequence: TGTGCCAGCAGCCTGGACAGGACTAACTATGGCTACACCTTC.

This chain uses TRBV6-5 with TRBJ2-3, with a tentative D call TRBD2 (6 bases). V lost 0 bases, J lost 3 bases, and 19 bases lay in between. This CDR3 spans 18 amino acids. Germline V gene data show CDR1 as MNHEY and CDR2 as SVGAGI. The CDR3 DNA reads as TGTGCCAGCAGTTACTCGATCGGGAGTTCGATGGGGACAGATACGCAGTATTTT. It yields the protein CASSYSIGSSMGTDTQYF.

The rearrangement links TRBV7-9 to TRBJ2-5; D may correspond to TRBD1 or TRBD2 (6 bases each). CDR3 length: 15 amino acids. The V gene's germline CDR1 is SEHNR and CDR2 FQNEAQ (reference sequence). Trimming shortened V by 7 bases and J by 1 base, and 16 bases separated the two germline ends. CDR3 DNA sequence: TGTGCCAGCACGGGGGCAGGGTTGCCCCAAGAGACCCAGTACTTC. Protein: CASTGAGLPQETQYF.

J is TRBJ2-7 and V is TRBV6-1; 9 nucleotides match TRBD1. The V gene end was trimmed by 7 bases and the J gene end by 7 bases; junction bases not matched to a gene: 8. There are 13 residues in the CDR3. Germline loops: CDR1 MNHNS, CDR2 SASEGT. The CDR3 DNA reads TGTGCCAGCACTGGACAGGGGAGGAGGGAGCAGTACTTC. This codes for CASTGQGRREQYF.

J is TRBJ1-3 and V is TRBV9, with D possibly being TRBD1 (6 bases). Trimming left V 3 bases short and J 0 bases short, with 10 bases between. Germline V gene lookup returns CDR1 SGDLS and CDR2 YYNGEE. The CDR3 contains 15 residues. The CDR3 protein is CASSGTDRSGNTIYF. The CDR3 nucleotides are TGTGCCAGCAGCGGGACAGATCGCTCTGGAAACACCATATATTTT.

The rearrangement uses TRBV3-1 and TRBJ2-1; D is perhaps TRBD2 (5 bases). V lost 4 bases to trimming and J lost 4 bases, with 17 bases between them. Germline lookup yields CDR1 LGHDT and CDR2 YNNKEL (reference sequence). This CDR3 spans 16 amino acids. The CDR3 loop reads CASSPRPGKLYNEQFF. The CDR3 DNA reads TGTGCCAGCAGCCCCCGGCCGGGGAAATTGTACAATGAGCAGTTCTTC.

This sequence joins TRBV5-1 and TRBJ1-1; D gene uncertain. V lost 2 bases and J lost 0, with 5 bases in between. Germline V gene data show CDR1 as SGHRS and CDR2 as YFSETQ. CDR3 length equals 13 residues. The CDR3 spells CASSLLMNTEAFF. In nucleotides, the CDR3 is TGCGCCAGCAGCTTACTCATGAACACTGAAGCTTTCTTT. Drawing the rest from reference TRBV5-1 and TRBJ1-1, the complete variable domain is KAGVTQTPRYLIKTRGQQVTLSCSPISGHRSVSWYQQTPGQGLQFLFEYFSETQRNKGNFPGRFSGRQFSNSRSEMNVSTLELGDSALYLCASSLLMNTEAFFGQGTRLTVV.

The chain uses TRBV6-6 and TRBJ1-3; D is unclear. CDR1 and CDR2 (germline): MNHNY, SVGAGI (reference sequence). The CDR3 has 13 amino acids. The V and J ends lost 5 bases and 3 bases respectively, with 8 bases between them. Written as DNA, the CDR3 is TGTGCCAGCAGTATAAAGCGTGGAAACACCATATATTTT. Translating it yields CASSIKRGNTIYF.

The V call is TRBV7-2, the J call TRBJ2-7; D gene unclear. The V gene lost 5 bases and the J gene lost 2 bases, with 19 bases spanning the gap. CDR1 and CDR2 (germline): SGHTA, FQGNSA. The CDR3 length is 16 residues. In DNA, the CDR3 is TGTGCCAGCAGCGCCAACGTCCCGGCAGTCACCTACGAGCAGTACTTC. Protein product: CASSANVPAVTYEQYF.

The CDR3 DNA follows: TGTGCCAGCAGCCCAACCAAGACTATGGGCAATGAGCAGTTCTTC. Protein: CASSPTKTMGNEQFF. J is TRBJ2-1 and V is TRBV11-2, with a possible D match to TRBD2 (5 bases). Trimming removed 5 bases from V and 6 bases from J, with 17 bases in between. This CDR3 contains 15 residues. Per the germline V gene, CDR1 is SGHAT and CDR2 is FQNNGV. Filled out from reference TRBV11-2 and TRBJ2-1, the complete variable domain reads EAGVAQSPRYKIIEKRQSVAFWCNPISGHATLYWYQQILGQGPKLLIQFQNNGVVDDSQLPKDRFSAERLKGVDSTLKIQPAKLEDSAVYLCASSPTKTMGNEQFFGPGTRLTVL.